These 32 T cell receptor beta chains share one sample of origin, sequenced in a study of immune characterization of retroperitoneal liposarcoma. TCRdb re-derived calls from the PCR reads in MiXCR, one entry per CDR3 protein. The data show over 8,000 distinct CDR3 sequences, with 20% to 30% seen just once and approximately 19% held by the top ten. Input material: blood. Receptors originate from a male donor with retroperitoneal liposarcoma.

This clonotype was detected only a few times. The chain links TRBV6-5 to TRBJ1-2, with TRBD1 identical over 10 bases. This CDR3 comprises 14 residues. Germline V gives CDR1 MNHEY, CDR2 SVGAGI. Trimming took 6 bases from V and 2 from J; bases not matched to a gene: 3. The DNA of the CDR3 is TGTGCCAGCAGCCGGACAGGGGGAAACTATGGCTACACCTTC. It encodes CASSRTGGNYGYTF.

Many counts were recorded for this clonotype. The chain uses TRBV3-1 and TRBJ2-3, with 7 positions matching TRBD1. The CDR3 has 16 residues. Looked up from germline, CDR1 is LGHDT and CDR2 is YNNKEL (reference sequence). With V trimmed by 8 bases and J by 0 bases, 11 bases remained unmatched. CDR3 coding DNA: TGTGCCAGCCGGGCAGGGACAGAGACTAGCACAGATACGCAGTATTTT. Translating it yields CASRAGTETSTDTQYF.

This clonotype was counted only a few times. The J gene is TRBJ2-3, the V gene TRBV9; 10 bases align to TRBD2. This CDR3 contains 17 residues. Trimming took 0 bases from V and 2 from J; bases not matched to a gene: 6. Germline V lookup: CDR1 SGDLS, CDR2 YYNGEE. The CDR3 DNA sequence: TGTGCCAGCAGCGTAGAGGGTAGCGGGGGGTCCACAGATACGCAGTATTTT. Protein: CASSVEGSGGSTDTQYF.

This clonotype was recorded many times. The chain is built from TRBV27 and TRBJ1-2; 10 nucleotides agree with TRBD1. V dropped 2 bases and J dropped 4; count of bases not matched to a gene: 10. The length of the CDR3 is 17 residues. The V gene's germline CDR1 is MNHEY and CDR2 SMNVEV (reference sequence). The CDR3 loop reads CASSLRAPGQGLYGYTF. For the CDR3, the DNA is TGTGCCAGCAGTTTACGGGCACCGGGACAGGGGCTCTATGGCTACACCTTC.

The gene calls are TRBV4-1 and TRBJ2-1; TRBD1 aligns across 8 bases. Germline V gene lookup returns CDR1 MGHRA and CDR2 YSYEKL. The V and J ends lost 0 bases and 10 bases, in that order; junction bases with no gene match: 5. There are 14 residues in the CDR3. The CDR3 is CASSQERQGREQFF. The DNA of the CDR3 is TGCGCCAGCAGCCAAGAGCGACAGGGGAGGGAGCAGTTCTTC.

This clonotype was detected ten times or more. The V gene is TRBV11-3, the J gene TRBJ2-5; 9 nucleotides align to TRBD1. The V and J ends lost 3 bases and 5 bases, in that order; junction bases with no gene match: 13. CDR3 length: 17 amino acids. The germline V gene has CDR1 SGHNT and CDR2 YENEEA. The CDR3 nucleotides read TGTGCCAGCAGCTTGCCAAAACAGGGGGCTAACTTGGAGACCCAGTACTTC. Translated, it gives CASSLPKQGANLETQYF. The whole variable domain, remainder taken from reference TRBV11-3 and TRBJ2-5, is EAGVVQSPRYKIIEKKQPVAFWCNPISGHNTLYWYLQNLGQGPELLIRYENEEAVDDSQLPKDRFSAERLKGVDSTLKIQPAELGDSAVYLCASSLPKQGANLETQYFGPGTRLLVL.

This clonotype showed up just a few times. The chain is built from TRBV7-6 and TRBJ2-5; a weak D match, TRBD2 (6 bases). This CDR3 has 14 amino acids. CDR1 is SGHVS and CDR2 is FNYEAQ in the germline V gene. V gave up 1 base and J gave up 1 base, with 7 bases separating them. CDR3 amino acids: CASSLGTTQETQYF. In nucleotides, the CDR3 is TGTGCCAGCAGCTTAGGGACTACCCAAGAGACCCAGTACTTC.

Turning to this clonotype: Being one base from a much bigger clone, this may be a read error. This likely comes from a read error, as the CDR3 has no conserved phenylalanine or tryptophan at its end. This chain connects TRBV5-3 to TRBJ2-1, with D tentatively TRBD1 (6 bases). TRBV5-3 is treated as an ORF (open reading frame) with a function not yet certain. The CDR3 extends over 15 amino acids. CDR3 sequence: CASSSRATGYNEQFL. In DNA, the CDR3 is TGTGCCAGCAGCTCCCGGGCGACAGGCTACAATGAGCAGTTCTTA.

The V call is TRBV4-1, the J call TRBJ1-2, with a weak D call TRBD1 (6 bases). The CDR3 contains 15 residues. Trimming removed 3 bases at V and 0 bases at J, with 11 bases between. The germline V gene has CDR1 MGHRA and CDR2 YSYEKL. This CDR3 is CASSQGDKANYGYTF. The CDR3 DNA sequence: TGCGCCAGCAGCCAGGGGGACAAAGCTAACTATGGCTACACCTTC.

The chain carries TRBV6-1 and TRBJ2-5; no firm D call. The CDR3 runs to 13 residues. Germline values: CDR1 MNHNS, CDR2 SASEGT. Trimming cost V 6 bases and J 11 bases, with 19 bases left between them. This CDR3 is CASRTLGRYEQYF. In nucleotides, the CDR3 is TGTGCCAGCAGAACACTCGGGCGGTATGAGCAGTACTTC.

The chain joins TRBV12-5 to TRBJ2-2; D remains ambiguous. The germline V and J ends were trimmed by 3 bases and 6 bases, with 5 bases remaining between them. Germline V gene sequence: CDR1 LGHNT, CDR2 FRNRAP. The CDR3 has 12 amino acids. CDR3 nucleotides: TGTGCTAGTGGTTTTGTCCCCGGGGAGCTGTTTTTT. This encodes CASGFVPGELFF.

By share, this clonotype counts as medium-sized (0.01 to 0.1%). The V and J genes are TRBV11-3 and TRBJ1-1; 8 nucleotides agree with TRBD1. V dropped 1 base and J dropped 4; count of bases not matched to a gene: 8. This CDR3 has 16 residues. Germline values: CDR1 SGHNT, CDR2 YENEEA. The CDR3 protein is CASSLVGQGMSTEAFF. The CDR3 DNA follows: TGTGCCAGCAGCTTAGTAGGACAGGGCATGAGCACTGAAGCTTTCTTT.

This clonotype has just a few counts. The rearrangement uses TRBV3-1 and TRBJ1-3, with D hard to call. In germline, CDR1 is LGHDT, CDR2 YNNKEL (reference sequence). The CDR3 has 17 amino acids. The germline V and J ends were trimmed by 0 bases and 0 bases, with 12 bases remaining between them. The CDR3 bases are TGTGCCAGCAGCCAAGATCGTGTAGGGAGCTCTGGAAACACCATATATTTT. This codes for CASSQDRVGSSGNTIYF.

This clonotype was detected a few times. The chain combines TRBV9 with TRBJ2-2; D gene uncertain. The CDR3 covers 13 residues. The V end was cut by 0 bases, the J end by 4 bases, with 4 bases between. Germline CDR1 is SGDLS and CDR2 is YYNGEE. The CDR3 nucleotides read TGTGCCAGCAGCGTAGAAGTCACCGGGGAGCTGTTTTTT. Protein product: CASSVEVTGELFF.

This chain uses TRBV5-6 with TRBJ1-2; a possible D gene is TRBD1 (5 bases). The CDR3 has 13 amino acids. With 0 bases removed from V and 4 bases from J, the gap between germline ends came to 7 bases. The germline gives CDR1 SGHDT, CDR2 YYEEEE. In nucleotides, the CDR3 is TGTGCCAGCAGCTTGGACAGGCTCTATGGCTACACCTTC. Translating gives CASSLDRLYGYTF.

The V call is TRBV7-6, the J call TRBJ2-6, with D maybe TRBD2 (6 bases). V was cut by 3 bases and J by 3 bases, with 9 bases left in between. The length of the CDR3 is 15 residues. Germline V gives CDR1 SGHVS, CDR2 FNYEAQ. Written as DNA, the CDR3 is TGTGCCAGCAGCTTGGGGGGAGTTGGGGCCAACGTCCTGACTTTC. It translates to CASSLGGVGANVLTF.

V gene TRBV12-3 or TRBV12-4 combines with J gene TRBJ1-5; 9 bases map to TRBD1. The CDR3 sequence is 14 residues long. The junction had 3 bases not matched to a gene; V was cut back by 4 bases and J by 5 bases. CDR3 DNA sequence: TGTGCCAGCAGTTACAGGGGGCGAGATCAGCCCCAGCATTTT. It translates to CASSYRGRDQPQHF.

V and J are TRBV6-1 and TRBJ2-3; TRBD2 matches at 7 bases. After removal of 5 bases from V and 10 bases from J, the junction contained 9 bases not matched to a gene. CDR1 is MNHNS and CDR2 is SASEGT in the germline V gene. This CDR3 spans 13 amino acids. CDR3 sequence reads: CASSYQAGVPQYF. The CDR3 DNA reads as TGTGCCAGCAGTTATCAGGCGGGAGTACCGCAGTATTTT.

A few counts support this clonotype. The J gene is TRBJ2-5, the V gene TRBV6-1; a possible D gene is TRBD1 (6 bases). This CDR3 contains 13 residues. In germline, CDR1 is MNHNS, CDR2 SASEGT. V was pared by 2 bases and J by 11 bases, with 15 bases between. The CDR3 region is CASSEQRKGEQYF. As DNA, the CDR3 is TGTGCCAGCAGTGAACAAAGGAAGGGGGAGCAGTACTTC.

The chain links TRBV4-3 to TRBJ1-1, with D possibly being TRBD1 (5 bases). The germline V gene encodes CDR1 LGHNA and CDR2 YSLEER. V lost 2 bases to trimming and J lost 10 bases, with 26 bases between them. The CDR3 has 17 amino acids. This CDR3 is CASSQRTILTALVGAFF. The CDR3 DNA is TGCGCCAGCAGCCAAAGGACTATCTTGACAGCCCTCGTAGGAGCTTTCTTT.

V usage is TRBV30 and J usage is TRBJ2-3; D remains ambiguous. This CDR3 comprises 14 residues. Trimming stripped 1 base from V and 2 bases from J, with 10 bases between. From germline, CDR1 is GTSNPN and CDR2 SVGIG (reference sequence). CDR3 DNA: TGTGCCTGGAGTGAAGTGGTGGACACAGATACGCAGTATTTT. Translating it yields CAWSEVVDTDTQYF.

This clonotype has a handful of counts. V usage is TRBV4-3 and J usage is TRBJ2-1, with D perhaps matching TRBD2 (7 bases). The CDR3 runs to 16 residues. V was clipped by 3 bases and J by 0 bases, with 12 bases between them. CDR1 and CDR2 (germline): LGHNA, YSLEER. The CDR3 region is CASSQKGGASYNEQFF. CDR3 nucleotides: TGCGCCAGCAGCCAGAAAGGGGGGGCCTCCTACAATGAGCAGTTCTTC.

The CDR3 here is CASSLGGRASSPETQYF. In DNA form, the CDR3 reads TGCGCCAGCAGCTTGGGCGGGAGGGCCTCAAGTCCGGAGACCCAGTACTTC. The genes are TRBV5-1 and TRBJ2-1; the match to TRBD2 covers 9 bases. With the DNA end fitting TRBJ2-5 better, the J assignment may be wrong. This CDR3 has 17 residues. Germline CDR1 is SGHRS and CDR2 is YFSETQ.

CDR3 nucleotides: TGCGCCAGCAGCACCGGGACTACCCTGTACAATGAGCAGTTCTTC. It specifies CASSTGTTLYNEQFF. The V gene is TRBV5-1, the J gene TRBJ2-1; 7 nucleotides agree with TRBD2. Losses at the gene ends were 4 bases for V and 4 bases for J; bases not matched to a gene: 8. The CDR3 has 15 residues. Germline loops: CDR1 SGHRS, CDR2 YFSETQ. The entire variable domain, with the rest obtained from reference TRBV5-1 and TRBJ2-1, is as follows: KAGVTQTPRYLIKTRGQQVTLSCSPISGHRSVSWYQQTPGQGLQFLFEYFSETQRNKGNFPGRFSGRQFSNSRSEMNVSTLELGDSALYLCASSTGTTLYNEQFFGPGTRLTVL.

The chain couples TRBV5-1 to TRBJ2-3, with 11 bases identical to TRBD2. The CDR3 runs 15 residues. CDR1 and CDR2 from the germline V gene are SGHRS and YFSETQ. V trimming: 0 bases; J trimming: 6 bases; junction bases outside the gene matches: 3. CDR3: CASSLGSGGADTQYF. CDR3 bases: TGCGCCAGCAGCTTGGGTAGCGGGGGGGCCGATACGCAGTATTTT.

By share of the sample, this clonotype is medium-sized (0.01 to 0.1%). The chain employs TRBV6-1 and TRBJ2-2; D is undetermined. Germline loops: CDR1 MNHNS, CDR2 SASEGT. This CDR3 region has 12 residues. V gave up 5 bases and J gave up 4 bases, with 5 bases separating them. DNA for the CDR3: TGTGCCAGCAGTATAAGCACCGGGGAGCTGTTTTTT. It yields the protein CASSISTGELFF.

This clonotype has only a few counts. The V call is TRBV6-1, the J call TRBJ2-1, with D maybe TRBD1 (6 bases). Trimming pared 5 bases from V and 9 bases from J, leaving 11 bases between. The CDR3 runs 12 residues. Germline-derived CDR1 and CDR2 are MNHNS and SASEGT. The CDR3 is CASSKAQGEQFF. CDR3 coding DNA: TGTGCCAGCAGTAAGGCACAGGGTGAGCAGTTCTTC.

This clonotype was detected only a few times. V and J are TRBV6-1 and TRBJ2-3; 8 bases match TRBD1. The junction had 4 bases not matched to a gene; V was cut back by 2 bases and J by 3 bases. The CDR3 contains 15 residues. The germline CDR1 and CDR2 sequences are MNHNS and SASEGT. The CDR3 sequence is CASSEQGARTDTQYF. The CDR3 DNA is TGTGCCAGCAGTGAACAGGGGGCTCGGACAGATACGCAGTATTTT.

The table lists this clonotype with many counts. The chain has TRBV27 and TRBJ1-1, with D possibly TRBD1 on 5 matching bases. This CDR3 contains 16 residues. Germline V lookup: CDR1 MNHEY, CDR2 SMNVEV (reference sequence). Trimming removed 3 bases from V and 7 bases from J, with 21 bases in between. The CDR3 sequence: CASSFASTAGGGEAFF. As DNA, the CDR3 is TGTGCCAGCAGTTTCGCTTCGACAGCGGGGGGGGGTGAAGCTTTCTTT.

This sequence joins TRBV7-9 and TRBJ2-1; D call uncertain. The CDR3 contains 13 residues. The germline V gene encodes CDR1 SEHNR and CDR2 FQNEAQ (reference sequence). Trimming took 4 bases from V and 10 from J, leaving 14 bases between them. Here the CDR3 reads CASSSDRVYEQFF. The CDR3 region has the DNA TGTGCCAGCAGCTCTGACCGAGTCTACGAGCAGTTCTTC.

There are many counts of this clonotype. CDR3 amino acids: CASSPSLSNQPQHF. The CDR3 DNA follows: TGTGCCAGCAGTCCCTCACTCAGCAATCAGCCCCAGCATTTT. The chain links TRBV6-1 to TRBJ1-5; unclear D gene. The germline V and J ends were trimmed by 5 bases and 1 base, with 9 bases remaining between them. Germline V CDR1 and CDR2: MNHNS, SASEGT. This CDR3 is 14 amino acids long.

The CDR3 DNA reads as TGTGCCAGCAGTTTAGTAGAAACAGGGCCCCAGCATTTT. Translated, it gives CASSLVETGPQHF. The chain recombines TRBV12-3 or TRBV12-4 with TRBJ1-5; D may be TRBD1 (5 bases). V lost 1 base to trimming and J lost 9 bases, with 10 bases between them. The CDR3 totals 13 residues.